This T cell receptor beta chain was found in a study of blood T cell repertoires in COVID-19. Study as a whole: Sites across the United States, Italy and Spain contributed samples from acute and convalescent COVID-19. Sources were T cells, B-cell-depleted T cells, or PBMCs; the material itself was cDNA or gDNA.

The CDR3 consists of 19 residues. J gave up 4 bases and V 4 bases, and 19 bases lay outside the gene matches. From germline, CDR1 is MDHEN and CDR2 SYDVKM. In the authors' methods: From reference gene primer amplification, estimates of nucleated cell counts were derived. Only in-frame clones appear in the TCRdb table, and some are missing; sequencing was by immunoSEQ multiplex PCR. V and J calls and clone size are copied from that table; D and trimming were computed from the DNA. Among 100,000 to 150,000 clones listed, approximately 80% were seen once. The material sequenced was peripheral blood. V and J are TRBV28 and TRBJ1-2, with 9 bases that match TRBD1. This receptor was identified in a woman between 45 and 60 years old with acute or convalescent COVID-19. CDR3 protein: CASSSSLRAGTGRFYGYTF. DNA for the CDR3: TGTGCCAGCAGTTCAAGTCTCCGGGCCGGGACAGGGAGATTCTATGGCTACACCTTC.